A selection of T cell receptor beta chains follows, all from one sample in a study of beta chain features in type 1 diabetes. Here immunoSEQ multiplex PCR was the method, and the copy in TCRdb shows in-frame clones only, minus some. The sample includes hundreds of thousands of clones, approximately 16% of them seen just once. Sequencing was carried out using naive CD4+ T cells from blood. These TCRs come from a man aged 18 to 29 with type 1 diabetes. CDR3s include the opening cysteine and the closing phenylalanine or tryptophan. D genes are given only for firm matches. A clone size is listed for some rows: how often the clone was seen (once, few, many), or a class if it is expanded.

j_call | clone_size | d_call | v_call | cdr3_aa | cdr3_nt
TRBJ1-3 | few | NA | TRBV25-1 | CAVRGSGNTIYF | TGTGCCGTGAGAGGGTCTGGAAACACCATATATTTT
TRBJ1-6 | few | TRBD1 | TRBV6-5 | CASSYDPGGDSPLHF | TGTGCCAGCAGTTACGATCCAGGGGGTGATTCACCCCTCCACTTT
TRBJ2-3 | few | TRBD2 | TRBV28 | CASSGRGTPRDTQYF | TGTGCCAGCAGTGGGCGGGGGACGCCGCGAGATACGCAGTATTTT
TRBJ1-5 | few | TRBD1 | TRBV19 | CASTTQGVRQPQHF | TGTGCCAGTACCACTCAGGGGGTGAGACAGCCCCAGCATTTT
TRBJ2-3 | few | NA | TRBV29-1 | CSVARLVTTDTQYF | TGCAGCGTTGCACGACTAGTGACCACAGATACGCAGTATTTT
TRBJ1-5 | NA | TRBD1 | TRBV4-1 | CASSQDMRTGTQPQHF | TGCGCCAGCAGCCAAGATATGAGGACAGGGACTCAGCCCCAGCATTTT
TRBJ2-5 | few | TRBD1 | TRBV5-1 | CASSMDRTQETQYF | TGCGCCAGCAGCATGGACAGGACCCAAGAGACCCAGTACTTC
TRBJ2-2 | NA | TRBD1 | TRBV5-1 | CASSRDTGDTGELFF | TGCGCCAGCAGCCGAGACACAGGGGACACCGGGGAGCTGTTTTTT
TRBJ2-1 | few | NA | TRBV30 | CAWTKYNEQFF | TGTGCCTGGACTAAGTACAATGAGCAGTTCTTC
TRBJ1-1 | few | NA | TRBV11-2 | CASSLFLNTEAFF | TGTGCCAGCAGTCTTTTCTTGAACACTGAAGCTTTCTTT
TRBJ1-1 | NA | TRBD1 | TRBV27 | CASRGTGKTEAFF | TGTGCCAGCAGAGGGACAGGGAAAACTGAAGCTTTCTTT
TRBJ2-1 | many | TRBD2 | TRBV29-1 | CSAPSGSSYNEQFF | TGCAGCGCGCCAAGCGGGAGCTCCTACAATGAGCAGTTCTTC
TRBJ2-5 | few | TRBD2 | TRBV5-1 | CASRETSAYMQETQYF | TGCGCCAGCAGGGAAACTAGCGCATATATGCAAGAGACCCAGTACTTC
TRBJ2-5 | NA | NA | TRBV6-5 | CASRPEGGGTQYF | TGTGCCAGCAGGCCGGAGGGTGGGGGGACCCAGTACTTC
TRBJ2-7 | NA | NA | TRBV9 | CASSVGADSYEQYF | TGTGCCAGCAGCGTGGGGGCCGACTCCTACGAGCAGTACTTC
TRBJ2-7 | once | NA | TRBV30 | CAWSSMRVSYEQYF | TGTGCCTGGAGTTCCATGCGCGTATCCTACGAGCAGTACTTC
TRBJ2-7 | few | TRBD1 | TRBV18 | CASSTGGLPYEQYF | TGTGCCAGCTCTACAGGGGGCCTCCCCTACGAGCAGTACTTC
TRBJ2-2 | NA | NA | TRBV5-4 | CASSQQATNTGELFF | TGTGCCAGCAGCCAACAGGCGACTAACACCGGGGAGCTGTTTTTT
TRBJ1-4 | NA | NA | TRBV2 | CASRQMNEKLFF | TGTGCCAGCAGACAGATGAATGAAAAACTGTTTTTT
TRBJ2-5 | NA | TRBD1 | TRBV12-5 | CASGSGTGPETQYF | TGTGCTAGTGGTTCGGGGACAGGGCCGGAGACCCAGTACTTC
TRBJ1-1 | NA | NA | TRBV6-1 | CASSFWTTMNTEAFF | TGTGCCAGCAGCTTTTGGACAACCATGAACACTGAAGCTTTCTTT
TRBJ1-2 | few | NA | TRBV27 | CASSLEGMGYGYTF | TGTGCCAGCAGTTTGGAGGGAATGGGCTATGGCTACACCTTC
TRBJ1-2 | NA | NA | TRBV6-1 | CASSEMKGNYGYTF | TGTGCCAGCAGTGAAATGAAGGGGAACTATGGCTACACCTTC
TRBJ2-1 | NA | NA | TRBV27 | CASRKSSYNEQFF | TGTGCCAGCAGGAAGAGCTCCTACAATGAGCAGTTCTTC
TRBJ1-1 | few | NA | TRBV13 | CASSFNSGTEAFF | TGTGCCAGCAGCTTTAACAGTGGCACTGAAGCTTTCTTT
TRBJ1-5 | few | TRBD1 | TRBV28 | CASRSTGVHQPQHF | TGTGCCAGCAGGTCTACAGGGGTGCATCAGCCCCAGCATTTT